One and the same sample provided the 18 T cell receptor beta chains below, sequenced in a study of blood T cell repertoires in COVID-19. Assay: immunoSEQ multiplex PCR; the TCRdb copy retains only in-frame clones and omits some. The profile shows around 150,000 clones, around nine tenths of them singletons. The material sequenced was peripheral blood. These receptors were collected from a woman aged 40 to 49 with acute or convalescent COVID-19.

Of note for this clone: The germline gene is not matched at one end of the junction; a read error may be the cause. The rearrangement links TRBV6-5 to TRBJ2-7, with 15 bases identical to TRBD2. Germline V gene sequence: CDR1 MNHEY, CDR2 SVGAGI. This CDR3 has 14 amino acids. The CDR3 DNA follows: TGTGCCAGCAGGAGAGGACTAGCGGGGGGGCAGGAGCACTTC. As protein: CASRRGLAGGQEHF.

This clone was observed once. In nucleotides, the CDR3 is TGCGCCAGCAGCCAAGACGACAGCTCTGGAAACACCATATATTTT. This codes for CASSQDDSSGNTIYF. V is TRBV4-3 and J is TRBJ1-3, with D perhaps TRBD1 (5 bases). The CDR3 covers 15 residues. Per the germline V gene, CDR1 is LGHNA and CDR2 is YSLEER. The V gene lost 0 bases and the J gene lost 0 bases, with 6 bases spanning the gap.

V usage is TRBV7-6 and J usage is TRBJ1-1; tentatively, D is TRBD1 (5 bases). Per the germline V gene, CDR1 is SGHVS and CDR2 is FNYEAQ. The CDR3 is 15 amino acids. Trimming left V 5 bases short and J 5 bases short, with 18 bases between. The CDR3 loop is CASSLEARGWTEAFF. The CDR3 DNA sequence: TGTGCCAGCAGCCTAGAGGCAAGGGGATGGACTGAAGCTTTCTTT. Combining the CDR3 with reference TRBV7-6 and TRBJ1-1 gives the whole variable domain GAGVSQSPRYKVTKRGQDVALRCDPISGHVSLYWYRQALGQGPEFLTYFNYEAQQDKSGLPNDRFSAERPEGSISTLTIQRTEQRDSAMYRCASSLEARGWTEAFFGQGTRLTVV.

This chain links TRBV4-3 with TRBJ1-2; D not certain. Germline lookup yields CDR1 LGHNA and CDR2 YSLEER. This CDR3 has 12 amino acids. V lost 5 bases to trimming and J lost 2 bases, with 6 bases between them. The CDR3 is CASSAGNYGYTF. CDR3 sequence (DNA): TGCGCCAGCAGCGCGGGAAACTATGGCTACACCTTC.

The chain couples TRBV7-6 to TRBJ2-2, with TRBD1 identical over 7 bases. The CDR3 covers 16 residues. J was trimmed by 3 bases and V by 1 base; bases with no gene match: 5. From germline, CDR1 is SGHVS and CDR2 FNYEAQ. The DNA for the CDR3 is TGTGCCAGCAGCTTAGATGGGACAGCACACACCGGGGAGCTGTTTTTT. This translates into CASSLDGTAHTGELFF.

The chain recombines TRBV4-3 with TRBJ1-5, with D possibly being TRBD1 (6 bases). With 4 bases removed from V and 9 bases from J, the gap between germline ends came to 13 bases. From germline, CDR1 is LGHNA and CDR2 YSLEER. CDR3 size: 13 residues. CDR3 protein: CASSRDRSRPQHF. The CDR3 nucleotides are TGCGCCAGCAGCCGCGACAGGTCAAGGCCCCAGCATTTT.

Many counts were recorded for this clone. V gene TRBV21-1 combines with J gene TRBJ1-3; the table's D call of TRBD1 was not tested on the DNA. TRBV21-1 is labeled a pseudogene. This CDR3 contains 13 residues. The CDR3 reads CASSYGPGNTIYF. The CDR3 coding sequence is TGTGCCAGCAGCTATGGCCCCGGAAACACCATATATTTT.

The chain uses TRBV6-2 or TRBV6-3 and TRBJ2-6; a weak D match, TRBD1 (5 bases). The CDR3 totals 15 residues. CDR1 is MNHEY, CDR2 SVGEGT, per germline. V lost 2 bases to trimming and J lost 0 bases, with 5 bases between them. The CDR3 loop reads CASSYRGSGANVLTF. CDR3 sequence (DNA): TGTGCCAGCAGTTACAGGGGCTCTGGGGCCAACGTCCTGACTTTC.

A remark on this clone: Other DNA sequences in the same sample also yield this CDR3. CDR3 region: CASSLGQTYEQYF. The DNA of the CDR3 is TGTGCCAGCAGTTTAGGACAGACCTACGAGCAGTACTTC. The rearrangement joins TRBV6-5 to TRBJ2-7; possible D gene TRBD1, 6 bases. This CDR3 comprises 13 residues. Trimming stripped 4 bases from V and 2 bases from J, with 9 bases between. CDR1 and CDR2 (germline): MNHEY, SVGAGI.

The rearrangement joins TRBV19 to TRBJ1-4; 7 bases agree with TRBD1. This CDR3 has 15 residues. Per germline, CDR1 LNHDA and CDR2 SQIVND (reference sequence). The V gene end was trimmed by 5 bases and the J gene end by 5 bases; junction bases not matched to a gene: 8. Written as DNA, the CDR3 is TGTGCCAGTAGTCCCCGGACAGGCCCAAATGAAAAACTGTTTTTT. It codes for CASSPRTGPNEKLFF.

This clone was detected a few times. The chain links TRBV6-5 to TRBJ2-3, with 11 nucleotides matching TRBD2. Per the germline V gene, CDR1 is MNHEY and CDR2 is SVGAGI. The V segment lost 6 bases and the J segment 3 bases; nucleotides outside the gene matches: 5. This CDR3 is built from 15 residues. CDR3 sequence reads: CASSPASGRTDTQYF. As DNA, the CDR3 is TGTGCCAGCAGCCCCGCTAGCGGGAGGACAGATACGCAGTATTTT.

V and J are TRBV23-1 and TRBJ1-5; possibly TRBD1 for D (6 bases). TRBV23-1 is an ORF for which the function is uncertain. Between the trimmed V and J ends, which lost 1 base and 5 bases, there was a span of 18 bases. CDR3 length equals 17 residues. CDR3 in amino acids: CASSQYEGGTNYQPQHF. The DNA for the CDR3 is TGCGCCAGCAGTCAATATGAGGGGGGGACAAATTATCAGCCCCAGCATTTT.

This clone occurred once. The chain employs TRBV19 and TRBJ2-3; D might be TRBD1 (6 bases). From germline, CDR1 is LNHDA and CDR2 SQIVND (reference sequence). Trimming removed 4 bases at V and 6 bases at J, with 11 bases between. CDR3 length: 13 residues. CDR3 sequence reads: CASSTQTGDTQYF. CDR3 nucleotide sequence: TGTGCCAGTAGTACCCAAACAGGGGATACGCAGTATTTT.

This clone was counted a few times. The chain employs TRBV4-2 and TRBJ1-2; D uncertain. The CDR3 is 14 residues long. Germline CDR1 is LGHNA and CDR2 is YNFKEQ. V lost 0 bases to trimming and J lost 3 bases, with 8 bases between them. DNA of the CDR3: TGTGCCAGCAGCCAAGAGGTCAGTTACTATGGCTACACCTTC. Amino acid sequence: CASSQEVSYYGYTF.

This clone appeared once. The genes are TRBV7-2 and TRBJ1-2, with D unclear. Deletions cut 1 base from V and 3 bases from J, with 9 bases between. This CDR3 is built from 14 residues. Germline V gene data show CDR1 as SGHTA and CDR2 as FQGNSA. The CDR3 loop reads CASSLDWQDYGYTF. The CDR3 coding sequence is TGTGCCAGCAGCTTAGATTGGCAGGACTATGGCTACACCTTC.

This sequence joins TRBV4-1 and TRBJ1-5, with 9 nucleotides matching TRBD1. Germline CDR1 and CDR2: MGHRA and YSYEKL. The trim removed 1 base at V and 6 bases at J, leaving 7 bases unmatched. The CDR3 covers 16 residues. This CDR3 reads CASSQVWTGDFQPQHF. Here the CDR3 DNA reads TGCGCCAGCAGCCAAGTTTGGACAGGGGATTTTCAGCCCCAGCATTTT.

The V and J genes are TRBV28 and TRBJ1-1; TRBD1 might be the D (6 bases). This CDR3 comprises 15 residues. V shed 2 bases and J shed 1 base, with 11 bases lying between them. In germline, CDR1 is MDHEN, CDR2 SYDVKM. CDR3 DNA sequence: TGTGCCAGCAGTTTAATGGGGGCCGGGAACACTGAAGCTTTCTTT. It encodes CASSLMGAGNTEAFF.

This rearrangement joins TRBV19 to TRBJ1-1, with D unresolved. Trimming shortened V by 6 bases and J by 1 base, and 9 bases separated the two germline ends. CDR1 and CDR2 from the germline V gene are LNHDA and SQIVND (reference sequence). This CDR3 is 13 amino acids long. The CDR3 DNA sequence: TGTGCCAGTAGGGTGACACCGAACACTGAAGCTTTCTTT. Its protein is CASRVTPNTEAFF. Combining the CDR3 with reference TRBV19 and TRBJ1-1 gives the whole variable domain DGGITQSPKYLFRKEGQNVTLSCEQNLNHDAMYWYRQDPGQGLRLIYYSQIVNDFQKGDIAEGYSVSREKKESFPLTVTSAQKNPTAFYLCASRVTPNTEAFFGQGTRLTVV.